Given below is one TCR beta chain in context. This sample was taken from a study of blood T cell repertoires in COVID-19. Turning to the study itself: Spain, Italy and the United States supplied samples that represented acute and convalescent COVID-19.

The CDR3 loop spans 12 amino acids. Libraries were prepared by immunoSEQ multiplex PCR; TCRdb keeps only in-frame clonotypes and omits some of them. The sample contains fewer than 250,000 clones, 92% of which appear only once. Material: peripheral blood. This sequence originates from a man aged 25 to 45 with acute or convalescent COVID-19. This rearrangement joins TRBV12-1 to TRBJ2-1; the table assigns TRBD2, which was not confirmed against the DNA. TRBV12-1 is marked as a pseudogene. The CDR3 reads CASSPEVYEQFF. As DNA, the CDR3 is TGTGCCAGCAGCCCGGAGGTCTATGAGCAGTTCTTC.